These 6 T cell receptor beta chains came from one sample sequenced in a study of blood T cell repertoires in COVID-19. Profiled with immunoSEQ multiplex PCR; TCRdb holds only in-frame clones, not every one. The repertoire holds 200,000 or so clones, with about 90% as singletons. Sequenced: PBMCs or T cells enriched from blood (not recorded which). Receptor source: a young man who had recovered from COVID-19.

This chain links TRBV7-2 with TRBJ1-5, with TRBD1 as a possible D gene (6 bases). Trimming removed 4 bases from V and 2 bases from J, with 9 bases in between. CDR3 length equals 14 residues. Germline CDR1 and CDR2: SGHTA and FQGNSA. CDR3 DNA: TGTGCCAGCAGCTCAAGACAGGGCAATCAGCCCCAGCATTTT. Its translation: CASSSRQGNQPQHF.

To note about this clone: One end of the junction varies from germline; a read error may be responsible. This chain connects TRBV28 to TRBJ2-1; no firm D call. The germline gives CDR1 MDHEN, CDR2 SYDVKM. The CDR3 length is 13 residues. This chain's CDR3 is CAERSLSYNEQFF. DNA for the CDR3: TGCGCCGAGAGGTCGTTATCCTACAATGAGCAGTTCTTC. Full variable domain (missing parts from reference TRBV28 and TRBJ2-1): DVKVTQSSRYLVKRTGEKVFLECVQDMDHENMFWYRQDPGLGLRLIYFSYDVKMKEKGDIPEGYSVSREKKERFSLILESASTNQTSMYLCAERSLSYNEQFFGPGTRLTVL.

CDR3 residues: CSVGDRAGGTDTQYF. The CDR3 nucleotides read TGCAGCGTTGGGGATCGGGCAGGGGGCACAGATACGCAGTATTTT. This chain connects TRBV29-1 to TRBJ2-3, with D perhaps matching TRBD1 (6 bases). Trimming took off 4 bases at V and 1 base at J, with 15 bases between the two ends. Germline V gene sequence: CDR1 SQVTM, CDR2 ANQGSEA. The CDR3 is 15 amino acids.

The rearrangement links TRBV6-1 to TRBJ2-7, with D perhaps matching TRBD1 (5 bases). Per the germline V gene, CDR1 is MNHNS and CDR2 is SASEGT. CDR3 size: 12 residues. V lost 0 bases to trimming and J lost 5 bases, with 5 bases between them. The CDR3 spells CASSEAGDEQYF. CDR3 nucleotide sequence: TGTGCCAGCAGTGAAGCAGGGGACGAGCAGTACTTC.

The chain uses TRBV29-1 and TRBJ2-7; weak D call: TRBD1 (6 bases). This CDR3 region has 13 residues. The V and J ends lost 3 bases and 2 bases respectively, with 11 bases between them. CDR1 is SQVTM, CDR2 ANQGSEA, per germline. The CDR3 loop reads CSVESTGTYEQYF. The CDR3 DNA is TGCAGCGTTGAGTCGACAGGAACCTACGAGCAGTACTTC.

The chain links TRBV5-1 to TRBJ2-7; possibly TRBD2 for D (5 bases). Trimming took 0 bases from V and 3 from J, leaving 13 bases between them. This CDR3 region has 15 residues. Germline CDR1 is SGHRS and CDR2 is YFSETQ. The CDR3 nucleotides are TGCGCCAGCAGCTTGGGCACCGTCCGGGGCTACGAGCAGTACTTC. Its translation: CASSLGTVRGYEQYF.